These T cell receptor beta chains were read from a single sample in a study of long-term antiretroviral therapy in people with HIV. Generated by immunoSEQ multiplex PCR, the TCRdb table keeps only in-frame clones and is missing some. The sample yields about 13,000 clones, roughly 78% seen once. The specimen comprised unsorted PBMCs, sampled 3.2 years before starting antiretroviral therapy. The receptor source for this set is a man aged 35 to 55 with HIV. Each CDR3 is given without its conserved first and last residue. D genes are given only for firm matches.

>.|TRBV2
ASGSGEFRVKY
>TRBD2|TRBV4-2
ASSTRTSGGTDTQY
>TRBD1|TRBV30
AWQNGQGRTYEQY
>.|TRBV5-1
ASRVGLQETQY
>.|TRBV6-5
ASSMPGQNTEAF
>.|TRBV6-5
ASSPRINEKLF
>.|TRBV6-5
ASSWEVGFGYT
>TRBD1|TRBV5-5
ASSETGYYDYGYT
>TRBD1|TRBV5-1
ASSFGSTGAAEGYT
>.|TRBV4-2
ASSQGGGATSYNEQF
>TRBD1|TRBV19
ASSRQGRSNQPQH
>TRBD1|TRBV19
ASTDRGNYGYT
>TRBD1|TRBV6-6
ASSYLGTGRVYGYT
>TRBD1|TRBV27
ASSETGFEQY
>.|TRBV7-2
ASSSSKADTQY
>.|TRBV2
ASSEDRAYSYEQY
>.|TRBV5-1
ASTSNWGSYEQY
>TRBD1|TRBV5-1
ASSLVGDSYGYT
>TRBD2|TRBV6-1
ALGLRGLNTGELF
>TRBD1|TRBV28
ASIRDRNQPQH
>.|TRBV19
ASSRSVQETQY